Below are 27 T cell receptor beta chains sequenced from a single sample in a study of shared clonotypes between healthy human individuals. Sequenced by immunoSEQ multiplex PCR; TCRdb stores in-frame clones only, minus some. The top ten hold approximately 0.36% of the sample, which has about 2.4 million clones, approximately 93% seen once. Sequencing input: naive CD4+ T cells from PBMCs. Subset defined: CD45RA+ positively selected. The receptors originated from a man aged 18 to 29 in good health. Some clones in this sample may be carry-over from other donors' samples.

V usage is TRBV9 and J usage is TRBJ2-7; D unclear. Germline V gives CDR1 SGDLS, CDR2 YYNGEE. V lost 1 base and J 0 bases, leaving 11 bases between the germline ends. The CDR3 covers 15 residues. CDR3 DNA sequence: TGTGCCAGCAGCGTAATGCCAGCATCCTCCTACGAGCAGTACTTC. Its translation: CASSVMPASSYEQYF.

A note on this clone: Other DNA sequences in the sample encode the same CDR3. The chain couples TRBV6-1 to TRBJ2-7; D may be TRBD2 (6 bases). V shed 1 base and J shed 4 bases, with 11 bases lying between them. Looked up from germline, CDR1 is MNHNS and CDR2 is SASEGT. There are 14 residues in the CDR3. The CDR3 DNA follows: TGTGCCAGCAGTGAAGGGTGGCGGGAATACGAGCAGTACTTC. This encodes CASSEGWREYEQYF.

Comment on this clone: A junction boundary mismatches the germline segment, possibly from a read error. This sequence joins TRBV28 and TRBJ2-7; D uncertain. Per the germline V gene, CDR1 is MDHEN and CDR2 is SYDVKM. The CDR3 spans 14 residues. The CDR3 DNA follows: TGCACCACCTACACATACCTGAAACCCTACGAGCAGTACTTC. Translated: CTTYTYLKPYEQYF.

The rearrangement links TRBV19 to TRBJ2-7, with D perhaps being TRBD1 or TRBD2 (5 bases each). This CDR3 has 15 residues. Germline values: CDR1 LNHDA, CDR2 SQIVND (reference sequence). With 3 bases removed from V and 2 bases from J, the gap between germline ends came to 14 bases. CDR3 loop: CASSIKLGRPYEQYF. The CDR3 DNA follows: TGTGCCAGTAGTATTAAACTGGGACGGCCCTACGAGCAGTACTTC.

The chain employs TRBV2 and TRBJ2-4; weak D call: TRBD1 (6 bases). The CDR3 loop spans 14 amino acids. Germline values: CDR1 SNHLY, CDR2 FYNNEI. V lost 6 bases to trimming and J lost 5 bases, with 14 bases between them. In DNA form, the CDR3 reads TGTGCCAGCAGGTCCTCACAGGGAGAAAACATTCAGTACTTC. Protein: CASRSSQGENIQYF.

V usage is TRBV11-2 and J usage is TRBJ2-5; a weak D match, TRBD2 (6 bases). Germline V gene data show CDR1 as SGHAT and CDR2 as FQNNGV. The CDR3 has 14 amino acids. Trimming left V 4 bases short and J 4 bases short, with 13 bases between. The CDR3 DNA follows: TGTGCCAGCAGCTGGGTGGCGGGGTCAGAGACCCAGTACTTC. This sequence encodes CASSWVAGSETQYF.

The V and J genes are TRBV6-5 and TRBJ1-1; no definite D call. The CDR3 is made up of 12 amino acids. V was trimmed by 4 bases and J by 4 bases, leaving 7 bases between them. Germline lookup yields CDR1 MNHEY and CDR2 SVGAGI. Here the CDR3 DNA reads TGTGCCAGCAGTTCTAGGGTCACTGAAGCTTTCTTT. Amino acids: CASSSRVTEAFF.

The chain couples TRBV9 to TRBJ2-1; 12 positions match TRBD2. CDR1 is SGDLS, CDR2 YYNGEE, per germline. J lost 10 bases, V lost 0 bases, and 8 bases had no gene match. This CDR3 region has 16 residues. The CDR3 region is CASSVALAGGPEEQFF. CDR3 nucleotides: TGTGCCAGCAGCGTAGCCCTAGCGGGAGGGCCGGAGGAGCAGTTCTTC.

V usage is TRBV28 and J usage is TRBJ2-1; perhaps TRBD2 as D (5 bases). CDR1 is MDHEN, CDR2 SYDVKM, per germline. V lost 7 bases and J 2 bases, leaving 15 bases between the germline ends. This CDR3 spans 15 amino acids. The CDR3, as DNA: TGTGCCAGCACCCCGGGCGGAGGTGCCTACAATGAGCAGTTCTTC. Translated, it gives CASTPGGGAYNEQFF.

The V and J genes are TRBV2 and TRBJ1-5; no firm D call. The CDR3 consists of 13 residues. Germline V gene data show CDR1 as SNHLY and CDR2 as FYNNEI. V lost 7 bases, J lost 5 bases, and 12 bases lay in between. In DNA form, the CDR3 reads TGTGCCAGCAAGCAAGACATTCATCAGCCCCAGCATTTT. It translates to CASKQDIHQPQHF.

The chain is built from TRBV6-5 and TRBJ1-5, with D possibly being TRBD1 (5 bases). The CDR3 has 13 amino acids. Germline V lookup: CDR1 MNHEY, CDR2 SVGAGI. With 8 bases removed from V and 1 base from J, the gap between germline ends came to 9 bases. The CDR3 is CASGRTSNQPQHF. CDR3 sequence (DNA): TGTGCCAGCGGAAGGACAAGCAATCAGCCCCAGCATTTT.

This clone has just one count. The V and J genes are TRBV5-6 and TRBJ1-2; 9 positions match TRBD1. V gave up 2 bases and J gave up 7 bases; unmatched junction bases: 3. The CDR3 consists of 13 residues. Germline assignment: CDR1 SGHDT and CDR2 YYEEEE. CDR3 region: CASSLQGASGYTF. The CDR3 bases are TGTGCCAGCAGCTTACAGGGGGCAAGTGGCTACACCTTC.

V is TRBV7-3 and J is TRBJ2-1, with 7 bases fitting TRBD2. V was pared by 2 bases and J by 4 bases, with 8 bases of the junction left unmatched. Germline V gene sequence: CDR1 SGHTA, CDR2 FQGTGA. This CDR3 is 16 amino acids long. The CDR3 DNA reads TGTGCCAGCAGCTTAGATGGGGGTAGCGGGTACAATGAGCAGTTCTTC. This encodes CASSLDGGSGYNEQFF.

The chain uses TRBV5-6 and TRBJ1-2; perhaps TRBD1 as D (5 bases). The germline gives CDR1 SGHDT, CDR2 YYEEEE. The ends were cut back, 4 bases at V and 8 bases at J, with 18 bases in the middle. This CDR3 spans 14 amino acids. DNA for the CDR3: TGTGCCAGCAGCCAAAATCCAGGGACGTTAGGCTACACCTTC. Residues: CASSQNPGTLGYTF. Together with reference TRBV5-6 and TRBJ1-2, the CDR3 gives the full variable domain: DAGVTQSPTHLIKTRGQQVTLRCSPKSGHDTVSWYQQALGQGPQFIFQYYEEEERQRGNFPDRFSGHQFPNYSSELNVNALLLGDSALYLCASSQNPGTLGYTFGSGTRLTVV.

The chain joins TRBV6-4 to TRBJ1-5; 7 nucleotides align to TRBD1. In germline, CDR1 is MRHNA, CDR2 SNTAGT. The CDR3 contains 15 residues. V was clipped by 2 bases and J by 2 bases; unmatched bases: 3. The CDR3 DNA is TGTGCCAGCAGTGACGACAGGGCCGGCAATCAGCCCCAGCATTTT. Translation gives CASSDDRAGNQPQHF.

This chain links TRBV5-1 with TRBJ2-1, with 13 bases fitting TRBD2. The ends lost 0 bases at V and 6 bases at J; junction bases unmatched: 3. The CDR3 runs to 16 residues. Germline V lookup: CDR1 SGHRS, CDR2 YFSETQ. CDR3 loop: CASSLEGLAGTNEQFF. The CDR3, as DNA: TGCGCCAGCAGCTTGGAGGGACTAGCGGGGACCAATGAGCAGTTCTTC.

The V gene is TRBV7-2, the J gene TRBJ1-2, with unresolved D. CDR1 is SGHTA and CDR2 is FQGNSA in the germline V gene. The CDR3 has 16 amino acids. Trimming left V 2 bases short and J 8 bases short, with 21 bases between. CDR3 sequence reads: CASSLHSTSGLGGYTF. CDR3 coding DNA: TGTGCCAGCAGCTTACATTCTACTTCGGGCCTGGGGGGCTACACCTTC.

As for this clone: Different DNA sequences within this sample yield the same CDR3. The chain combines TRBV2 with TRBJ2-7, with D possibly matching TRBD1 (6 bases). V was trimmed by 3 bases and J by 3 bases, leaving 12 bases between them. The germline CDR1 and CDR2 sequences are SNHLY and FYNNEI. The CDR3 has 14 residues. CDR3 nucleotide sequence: TGTGCCAGCAGTGACCAGGGGATCAGCTACGAGCAGTACTTC. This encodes CASSDQGISYEQYF.

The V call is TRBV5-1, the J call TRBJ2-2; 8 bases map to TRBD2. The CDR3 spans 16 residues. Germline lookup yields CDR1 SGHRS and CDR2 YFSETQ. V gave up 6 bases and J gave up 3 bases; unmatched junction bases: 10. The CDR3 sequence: CASTRLARRDTGELFF. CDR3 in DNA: TGCGCCAGCACCCGACTAGCGCGACGGGACACCGGGGAGCTGTTTTTT.

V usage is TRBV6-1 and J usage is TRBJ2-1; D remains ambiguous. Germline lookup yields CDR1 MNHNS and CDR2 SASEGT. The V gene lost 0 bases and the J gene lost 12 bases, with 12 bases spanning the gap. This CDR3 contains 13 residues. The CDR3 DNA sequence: TGTGCCAGCAGTGAAGCGGGTCCGTGGGGGCAGTTCTTC. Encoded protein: CASSEAGPWGQFF.

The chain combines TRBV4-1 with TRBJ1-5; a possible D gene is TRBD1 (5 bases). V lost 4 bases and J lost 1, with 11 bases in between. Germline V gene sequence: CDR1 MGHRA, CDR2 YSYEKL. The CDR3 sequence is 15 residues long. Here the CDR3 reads CASSPGTRSNQPQHF. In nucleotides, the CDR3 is TGCGCCAGCAGCCCGGGGACGAGAAGCAATCAGCCCCAGCATTTT.

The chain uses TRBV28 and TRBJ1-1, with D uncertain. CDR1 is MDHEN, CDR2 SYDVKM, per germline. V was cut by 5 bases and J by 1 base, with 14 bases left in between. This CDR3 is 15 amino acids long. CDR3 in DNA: TGTGCCAGCAGTCGAGCACGGACCGCGAACACTGAAGCTTTCTTT. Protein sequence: CASSRARTANTEAFF.

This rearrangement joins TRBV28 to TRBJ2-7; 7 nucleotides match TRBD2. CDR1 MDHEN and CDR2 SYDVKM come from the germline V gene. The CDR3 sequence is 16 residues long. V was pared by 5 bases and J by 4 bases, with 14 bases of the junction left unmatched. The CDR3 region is CASSLRDYQGLYEQYF. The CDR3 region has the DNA TGTGCCAGCAGTCTACGGGACTACCAGGGCCTTTACGAGCAGTACTTC.

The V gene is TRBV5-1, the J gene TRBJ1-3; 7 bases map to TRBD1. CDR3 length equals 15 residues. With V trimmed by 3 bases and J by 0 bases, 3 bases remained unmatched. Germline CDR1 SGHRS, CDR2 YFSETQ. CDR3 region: CASSYRGDSGNTIYF. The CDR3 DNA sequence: TGCGCCAGCAGCTACAGGGGAGACTCTGGAAACACCATATATTTT.

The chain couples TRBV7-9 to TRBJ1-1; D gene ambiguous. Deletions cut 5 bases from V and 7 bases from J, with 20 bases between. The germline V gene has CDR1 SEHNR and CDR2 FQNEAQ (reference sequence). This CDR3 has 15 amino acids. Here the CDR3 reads CASSVPQRAEFEAFF. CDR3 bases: TGTGCCAGCAGCGTACCACAAAGGGCCGAATTTGAAGCTTTCTTT. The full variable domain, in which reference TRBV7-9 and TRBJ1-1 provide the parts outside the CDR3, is DTGVSQNPRHKITKRGQNVTFRCDPISEHNRLYWYRQTLGQGPEFLTYFQNEAQLEKSRLLSDRFSAERPKGSFSTLEIQRTEQGDSAMYLCASSVPQRAEFEAFFGQGTRLTVV.

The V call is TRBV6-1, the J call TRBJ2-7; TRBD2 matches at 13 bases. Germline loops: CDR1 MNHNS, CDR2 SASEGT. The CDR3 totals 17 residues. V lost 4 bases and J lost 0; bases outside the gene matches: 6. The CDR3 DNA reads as TGTGCCAGCAGTGGAAGTGGGACTAGCGGGGCCTCCTACGAGCAGTACTTC. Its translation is CASSGSGTSGASYEQYF.

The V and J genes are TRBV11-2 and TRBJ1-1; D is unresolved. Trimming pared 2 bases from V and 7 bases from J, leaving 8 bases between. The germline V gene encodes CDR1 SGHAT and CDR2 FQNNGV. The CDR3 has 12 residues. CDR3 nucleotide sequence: TGTGCCAGCAGCTTACAAGGAGGTGAAGCTTTCTTT. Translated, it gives CASSLQGGEAFF.